Below, 3 T cell receptor beta chains from the same sample are listed, as sequenced in a study of T-cell memory formation after mild COVID-19. In TCRdb, the 5' RACE reads were re-called with MiXCR into one record per CDR3 protein. Counted here are some 270,000 distinct CDR3 sequences, roughly 14% occurring once; the ten biggest clones make up under 2.5%. The sequenced sample consisted of PBMCs or a T cell subset sorted from them (not recorded which). The receptors were sampled from an adult woman who had mild COVID-19 (a few samples of this study predate the infection). Cell type and time point are not known.

This clonotype was seen more than once but under ten times. The rearrangement links TRBV7-8 to TRBJ2-3; D possibly uses TRBD1 or TRBD2 (6 bases each). Germline V CDR1 and CDR2: SGHVS, FQNEAQ. V lost 5 bases to trimming and J lost 4 bases, with 22 bases between them. The CDR3 is made up of 17 amino acids. CDR3 sequence (DNA): TGTGCCAGCAGCGGACGCGGGACAACCCCTAGTTCAGATACGCAGTATTTT. Residues: CASSGRGTTPSSDTQYF. Looking up the rest from reference TRBV7-8 and TRBJ2-3 gives the full variable domain: GAGVSQSPRYKVAKRGQDVALRCDPISGHVSLFWYQQALGQGPEFLTYFQNEAQLDKSGLPSDRFFAERPEGSVSTLKIQRTQQEDSAVYLCASSGRGTTPSSDTQYFGPGTRLTVL.

The sample holds a few counts of this clonotype. The chain employs TRBV28 and TRBJ2-1, with 7 bases aligning to TRBD1. V shed 7 bases and J 2 bases; nucleotides not matched to a gene: 5. This CDR3 is built from 14 residues. Germline lookup yields CDR1 MDHEN and CDR2 SYDVKM. The CDR3 DNA reads as TGTGCCAGCATCCCCGGGACAGCCTACAATGAGCAGTTCTTC. Translating it yields CASIPGTAYNEQFF.

The chain combines TRBV7-2 with TRBJ2-3, with 7 bases identical to TRBD2. Trimming cost V 4 bases and J 4 bases; bases outside gene matches: 8. Germline CDR1 SGHTA, CDR2 FQGNSA. CDR3 length: 15 amino acids. Here the CDR3 reads CASSSQRGRADTQYF. The DNA for the CDR3 is TGTGCCAGCAGCTCGCAGCGGGGCAGGGCAGATACGCAGTATTTT.